The 21 T cell receptor beta chains below all came from one sample that was sequenced in a study of CD8 T cells in ankylosing spondylitis. Whole-study results and caveats: A TCR beta motif of eight highly homologous variants appeared characteristic of ankylosing spondylitis blood.

Their antigens are not known. A single record per CDR3 protein comes from TCRdb applying MiXCR to the 5' RACE reads. This sample yields about 220,000 distinct CDR3 sequences, of which 6% to 8.5% are seen a single time; approximately 15% belongs to the top ten. Sequenced material: blood, either unsorted or a sorted T cell fraction (not recorded which). These receptors were collected from a male donor with ankylosing spondylitis.

This clonotype was counted ten times or more. The genes are TRBV6-2 or TRBV6-3 and TRBJ1-5, with a weak D call TRBD1 (5 bases). The CDR3 consists of 15 residues. Between the trimmed V and J ends, which lost 5 bases and 1 base, there was a span of 12 bases. Germline V gives CDR1 MNHEY, CDR2 SVGEGT. DNA for the CDR3: TGTGCCAGCAGTCCATGGGACCCCAGCAATCAGCCCCAGCATTTT. It yields the protein CASSPWDPSNQPQHF.

This clonotype was recorded at least ten times. The CDR3: CASSLSLLQGVQETQYF. The DNA for the CDR3 is TGCGCCAGCAGCTTGTCTTTATTACAGGGGGTGCAAGAGACCCAGTACTTC. The chain is built from TRBV5-1 and TRBJ2-5; 8 positions agree with TRBD1. This CDR3 has 17 residues. Germline V gives CDR1 SGHRS, CDR2 YFSETQ. Trimming cost V 1 base and J 2 bases; bases outside gene matches: 10.

This clonotype has a count of ten or more. The chain employs TRBV4-2 and TRBJ2-2; 9 nucleotides agree with TRBD2. J gave up 4 bases and V 2 bases, and 8 bases lay outside the gene matches. This CDR3 comprises 17 residues. The germline gives CDR1 LGHNA, CDR2 YNFKEQ. CDR3 sequence: CASSQRIAGVGTGELFF. The DNA of the CDR3 is TGTGCCAGCAGCCAACGGATAGCGGGAGTCGGCACCGGGGAGCTGTTTTTT.

At least ten counts were recorded for this clonotype. The V and J genes are TRBV6-2 or TRBV6-3 and TRBJ1-2; D is uncertain. The CDR3 contains 15 residues. Germline lookup yields CDR1 MNHEY and CDR2 SVGEGT. V was cut by 0 bases and J by 4 bases, with 12 bases left in between. CDR3 bases: TGTGCCAGCAGTTACTCGCGGGTTGAGGGCTATGGCTACACCTTC. As protein: CASSYSRVEGYGYTF.

This clonotype turned up a few times. The rearrangement links TRBV15 to TRBJ1-5; 8 bases align to TRBD1. CDR1 and CDR2 (germline): LNHNV, YYDKDF (reference sequence). V lost 5 bases and J lost 1; bases outside the gene matches: 4. The CDR3 spans 15 residues. CDR3 in amino acids: CATSSRQGSNQPQHF. CDR3 DNA sequence: TGTGCCACCAGCTCGAGACAGGGGAGCAATCAGCCCCAGCATTTT.

Only a few counts were recorded for this clonotype. The V call is TRBV19, the J call TRBJ1-5, with TRBD1 matching 7 bases. CDR3 length: 14 residues. From germline, CDR1 is LNHDA and CDR2 SQIVND (reference sequence). J gave up 4 bases and V 4 bases, and 4 bases lay outside the gene matches. CDR3 sequence reads: CASSTDRVNQPQHF. The CDR3, as DNA: TGTGCCAGTAGTACAGACAGGGTAAATCAGCCCCAGCATTTT.

V gene TRBV19 combines with J gene TRBJ1-1, with TRBD1 matching over 7 bases. This CDR3 region has 14 residues. J was trimmed by 7 bases and V by 5 bases; bases with no gene match: 10. Germline CDR1 is LNHDA and CDR2 is SQIVND (reference sequence). The CDR3 region has the DNA TGTGCCAGTAGTTTTCGATCGGGACAGAGTGAAGCTTTCTTT. Its protein product is CASSFRSGQSEAFF.

This clonotype was seen many times. The V gene is TRBV6-1, the J gene TRBJ1-4, with D possibly TRBD1 on 6 matching bases. This CDR3 spans 14 amino acids. V was shortened by 1 base and J by 8 bases, with 11 bases between the two germline ends. The V gene's germline CDR1 is MNHNS and CDR2 SASEGT. CDR3 protein: CASSEGAGEEKLFF. The CDR3 nucleotides are TGTGCCAGCAGTGAAGGGGCAGGGGAGGAAAAACTGTTTTTT.

In its sample, this clonotype was seen many times. The chain combines TRBV20-1 with TRBJ1-2; 9 positions match TRBD1. In germline, CDR1 is DFQATT, CDR2 SNEGSKA (reference sequence). The CDR3 consists of 16 residues. Trimming cost V 1 base and J 4 bases; bases outside gene matches: 10. CDR3 coding DNA: TGCAGTGCTAGAGTTAAGGGACAGGGCCCATTCTATGGCTACACCTTC. This encodes CSARVKGQGPFYGYTF.

This clonotype has just a few counts. The V gene is TRBV7-9, the J gene TRBJ2-7, with a weak D call TRBD1 (5 bases). V lost 5 bases, J lost 0 bases, and 14 bases lay in between. Germline-derived CDR1 and CDR2 are SEHNR and FQNEAQ (reference sequence). The length of the CDR3 is 15 residues. DNA for the CDR3: TGTGCCAGCAGCCCCAGGACACGGAGCTCCTACGAGCAGTACTTC. Protein: CASSPRTRSSYEQYF.

The rearrangement joins TRBV7-2 to TRBJ2-7; TRBD1 matches 9 bases. Per germline, CDR1 SGHTA and CDR2 FQGNSA. J lost 1 base, V lost 5 bases, and 6 bases had no gene match. CDR3 length: 15 residues. CDR3 sequence reads: CASSPSGTGSYEQYF. Written as DNA, the CDR3 is TGTGCCAGCAGCCCCTCCGGGACAGGGTCCTACGAGCAGTACTTC.

This clonotype came up many times. The rearrangement joins TRBV10-3 to TRBJ2-5, with 7 bases identical to TRBD2. The V gene's germline CDR1 is ENHRY and CDR2 SYGVKD. This CDR3 has 12 residues. Trimming removed 8 bases from V and 2 bases from J; junction bases left unmatched: 2. CDR3 in DNA: TGTGCCATCGGGAGGGATCAAGAGACCCAGTACTTC. Translated: CAIGRDQETQYF.

This clonotype turned up a few times. The rearrangement joins TRBV5-1 to TRBJ2-6; D remains ambiguous. Trimming took off 5 bases at V and 4 bases at J, with 16 bases between the two ends. The CDR3 spans 16 residues. Per germline, CDR1 SGHRS and CDR2 YFSETQ. The CDR3 region is CASSPRMASGANVLTF. The CDR3 bases are TGCGCCAGCAGTCCCCGAATGGCGTCCGGGGCCAACGTCCTGACTTTC.

The genes are TRBV10-3 and TRBJ1-2; D gene unclear. Germline V lookup: CDR1 ENHRY, CDR2 SYGVKD. CDR3 length equals 18 residues. Trimming removed 4 bases at V and 1 base at J, with 22 bases between. The CDR3 sequence: CAISGFFTRTENNYGYTF. As DNA, the CDR3 is TGTGCCATCAGTGGTTTTTTTACTCGGACGGAGAATAACTATGGCTACACCTTC.

This clonotype was detected many times. The chain carries TRBV12-3 or TRBV12-4 and TRBJ2-1, with a possible D match to TRBD2 (5 bases). The ends were cut back, 6 bases at V and 7 bases at J, with 16 bases in the middle. This CDR3 is built from 14 residues. The CDR3 region is CASSSPSGDNEQFF. For the CDR3, the DNA is TGTGCCAGCAGCTCCCCCAGCGGAGATAATGAGCAGTTCTTC.

Ten or more counts support this clonotype. V is TRBV29-1 and J is TRBJ1-2; 11 nucleotides agree with TRBD1. From germline, CDR1 is SQVTM and CDR2 ANQGSEA. The J segment lost 4 bases and the V segment lost 1 base, leaving 14 bases of the junction unmatched. The CDR3 has 18 amino acids. The CDR3 DNA is TGCAGCGTTGAAGGTTTCGAAGGACAGGGGGCGGAGGGCTATGGCTACACCTTC. This translates into CSVEGFEGQGAEGYGYTF.

This clonotype was recorded at least ten times. The chain has TRBV4-3 and TRBJ2-7; D is undetermined. This CDR3 has 17 amino acids. Germline CDR1 reads LGHNA; CDR2 reads YSLEER. V was pared by 0 bases and J by 0 bases, with 15 bases between. The CDR3 nucleotides read TGCGCCAGCAGCCAAGATAGGAGCAGGTTAAGCTCCTACGAGCAGTACTTC. It codes for CASSQDRSRLSSYEQYF.

This clonotype came up many times. The CDR3 coding sequence is TGTGCCAGCAGCCCGAGACTAGCGGGGGGGTTATACAATGAGCAGTTCTTC. Protein sequence: CASSPRLAGGLYNEQFF. The chain uses TRBV7-8 and TRBJ2-1, with 14 positions matching TRBD2. This CDR3 is built from 17 residues. Germline assignment: CDR1 SGHVS and CDR2 FQNEAQ. Germline trimming cut 5 bases from V and 4 bases from J; bases unmatched to any gene: 7.

This clonotype appeared many times. The V call is TRBV24-1, the J call TRBJ1-2, with TRBD1 identical over 7 bases. The CDR3 extends over 14 amino acids. Germline CDR1 is KGHDR and CDR2 is SFDVKD. The trim removed 3 bases at V and 2 bases at J, leaving 2 bases unmatched. The CDR3 sequence: CATSDEDRNYGYTF. CDR3 sequence (DNA): TGTGCCACCAGTGATGAGGACAGGAACTATGGCTACACCTTC.

This clonotype was found many times. The J gene is TRBJ1-4, the V gene TRBV7-9, with D possibly TRBD1 on 5 matching bases. CDR3 length equals 17 residues. V was clipped by 6 bases and J by 2 bases, with 19 bases between them. Germline V gene lookup returns CDR1 SEHNR and CDR2 FQNEAQ (reference sequence). The CDR3 protein is CASSLVGGRDTNEKLFF. CDR3 DNA sequence: TGTGCCAGCAGTCTAGTCGGAGGCAGGGACACTAATGAAAAACTGTTTTTT.

V gene TRBV7-9 combines with J gene TRBJ2-3; D gene ambiguous. The CDR3 is 17 residues long. V lost 1 base and J 0 bases, leaving 14 bases between the germline ends. The germline V gene has CDR1 SEHNR and CDR2 FQNEAQ (reference sequence). This CDR3 is CASSLGVDGASTDTQYF. CDR3 DNA: TGTGCCAGCAGCTTAGGCGTTGACGGTGCTAGCACAGATACGCAGTATTTT. Combining the CDR3 with reference TRBV7-9 and TRBJ2-3 gives the whole variable domain DTGVSQNPRHKITKRGQNVTFRCDPISEHNRLYWYRQTLGQGPEFLTYFQNEAQLEKSRLLSDRFSAERPKGSFSTLEIQRTEQGDSAMYLCASSLGVDGASTDTQYFGPGTRLTVL.